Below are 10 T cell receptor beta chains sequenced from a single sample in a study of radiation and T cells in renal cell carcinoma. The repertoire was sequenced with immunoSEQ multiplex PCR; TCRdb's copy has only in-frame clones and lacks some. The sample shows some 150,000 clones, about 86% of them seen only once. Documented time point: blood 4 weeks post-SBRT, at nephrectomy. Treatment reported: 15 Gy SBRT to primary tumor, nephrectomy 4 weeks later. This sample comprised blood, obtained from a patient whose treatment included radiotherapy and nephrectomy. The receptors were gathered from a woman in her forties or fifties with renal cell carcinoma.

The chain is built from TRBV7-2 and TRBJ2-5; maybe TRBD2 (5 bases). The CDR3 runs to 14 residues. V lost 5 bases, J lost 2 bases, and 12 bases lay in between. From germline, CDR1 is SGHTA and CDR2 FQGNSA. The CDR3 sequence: CASSRGRPQETQYF. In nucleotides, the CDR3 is TGTGCCAGCAGCCGGGGAAGGCCTCAAGAGACCCAGTACTTC.

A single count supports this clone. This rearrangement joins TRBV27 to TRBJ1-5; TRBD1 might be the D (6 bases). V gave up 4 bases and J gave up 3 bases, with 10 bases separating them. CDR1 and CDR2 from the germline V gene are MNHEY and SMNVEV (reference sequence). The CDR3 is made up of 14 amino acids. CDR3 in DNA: TGTGCCAGCAGTTCAGGACAGAACAATCAGCCCCAGCATTTT. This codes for CASSSGQNNQPQHF.

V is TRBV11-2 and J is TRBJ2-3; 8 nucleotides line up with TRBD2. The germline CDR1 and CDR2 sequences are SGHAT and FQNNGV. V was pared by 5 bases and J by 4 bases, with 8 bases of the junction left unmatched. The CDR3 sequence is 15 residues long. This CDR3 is CASSPGTRGADTQYF. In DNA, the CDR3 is TGTGCCAGCAGCCCGGGGACTAGGGGGGCAGATACGCAGTATTTT.

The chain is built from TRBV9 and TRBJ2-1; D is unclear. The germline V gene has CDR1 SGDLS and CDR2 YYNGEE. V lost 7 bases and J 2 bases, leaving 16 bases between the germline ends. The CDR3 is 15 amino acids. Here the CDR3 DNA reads TGTGCCAGCGCCCTAAGGGTAGTCGCCTACAATGAGCAGTTCTTC. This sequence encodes CASALRVVAYNEQFF.

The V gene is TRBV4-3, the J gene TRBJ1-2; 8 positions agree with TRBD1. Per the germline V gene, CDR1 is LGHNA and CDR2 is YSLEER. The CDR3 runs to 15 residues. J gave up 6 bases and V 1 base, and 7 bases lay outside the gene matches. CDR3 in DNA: TGCGCCAGCAGCCAAGGGACAGGGAGGCTCGATGGCTACACCTTC. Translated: CASSQGTGRLDGYTF.

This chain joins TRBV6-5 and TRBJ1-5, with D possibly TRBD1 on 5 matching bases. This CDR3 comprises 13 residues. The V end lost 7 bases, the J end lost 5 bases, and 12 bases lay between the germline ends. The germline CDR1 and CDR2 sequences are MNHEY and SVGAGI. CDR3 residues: CASKRGRDQPQHF. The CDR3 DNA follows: TGTGCCAGCAAGAGGGGACGAGATCAGCCCCAGCATTTT.

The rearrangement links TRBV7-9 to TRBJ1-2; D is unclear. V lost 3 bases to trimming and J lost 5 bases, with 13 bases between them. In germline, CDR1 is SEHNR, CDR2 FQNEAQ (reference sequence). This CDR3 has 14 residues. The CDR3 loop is CASSLSEVGYGYTF. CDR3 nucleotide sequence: TGTGCCAGCAGCTTGAGTGAGGTCGGGTATGGCTACACCTTC.

Written as DNA, the CDR3 is TGTGCCAGCAGCTCCCTGCGGGGGGGCGCAGATACGCAGTATTTT. Translated, it gives CASSSLRGGADTQYF. The rearrangement uses TRBV5-4 and TRBJ2-3; 9 bases are shared with TRBD2. Germline trimming cut 3 bases from V and 4 bases from J; bases unmatched to any gene: 6. Germline lookup yields CDR1 SGHNT and CDR2 YYREEE (reference sequence). CDR3 length: 15 amino acids.

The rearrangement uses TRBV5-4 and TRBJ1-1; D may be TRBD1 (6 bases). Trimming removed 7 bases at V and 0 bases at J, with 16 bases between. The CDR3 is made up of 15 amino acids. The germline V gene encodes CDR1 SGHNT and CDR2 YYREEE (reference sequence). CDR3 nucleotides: TGTGCCAGCGGACCAGGCGGACAGATGAACACTGAAGCTTTCTTT. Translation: CASGPGGQMNTEAFF.

CDR3 in amino acids: CASSGKISHHADTQYF. The CDR3 coding sequence is TGTGCCAGCAGTGGAAAGATTAGCCATCACGCAGATACGCAGTATTTT. The chain couples TRBV25-1 to TRBJ2-3, with D unclear. V dropped 4 bases and J dropped 4 bases, with 18 bases sitting between them. The CDR3 has 16 residues. The germline gives CDR1 MGHDK, CDR2 SYGVNS.